The 2 T cell receptor beta chains listed next were all sequenced from one sample in a study of blood T cell repertoires in COVID-19. Only in-frame clones appear in the TCRdb table, and some are missing; sequencing was by immunoSEQ multiplex PCR. Of some 400,000 clones in the sample, about 87% were seen once. The source material was peripheral blood. Source of these receptors: a woman in her 30s with COVID-19, enrolled during active disease.

The chain joins TRBV24-1 to TRBJ1-3; a possible D gene is TRBD1 (5 bases). Germline assignment: CDR1 KGHDR and CDR2 SFDVKD. Between the trimmed V and J ends, which lost 2 bases and 1 base, there was a span of 8 bases. CDR3 length equals 15 residues. In DNA form, the CDR3 reads TGTGCCACCAGTGATTCAGGGAGGTCTGGAAACACCATATATTTT. It codes for CATSDSGRSGNTIYF.

The chain uses TRBV7-2 and TRBJ1-1; 9 bases line up with TRBD1. The length of the CDR3 is 15 residues. Germline loops: CDR1 SGHTA, CDR2 FQGNSA. With 5 bases clipped from V and 5 bases from J, the junction kept 9 bases outside the gene matches. The CDR3 loop reads CASSQPTGGWTEAFF. DNA of the CDR3: TGTGCCAGCAGCCAACCGACAGGGGGGTGGACTGAAGCTTTCTTT.